The source of this TCR beta chain is a study of control samples from healthy donors and cancer patients. Clones were sequenced by immunoSEQ multiplex PCR, and TCRdb holds only the in-frame ones, with some missing. The sample carries approximately 87,000 clones, around 87% recorded once. The V end was cut by 2 bases, the J end by 7 bases, with 6 bases between. Germline assignment: CDR1 SGHNT and CDR2 YENEEA. The CDR3 totals 13 residues. The TCR originated in a woman aged 50 to 60 in good health. The chain uses TRBV11-3 and TRBJ1-6; D is uncertain. Material: blood. The CDR3 spells CASSLTLNSPLHF. DNA for the CDR3: TGTGCCAGCAGCTTAACGTTAAATTCACCCCTCCACTTT.